The 27 T cell receptor beta chains given below trace back to one sample, sequenced in a study of blood T cell repertoires in COVID-19. The protocol was immunoSEQ multiplex PCR, while the TCRdb copy is restricted to in-frame clones and leaves out a portion. This table has about 75,000 clones, approximately 79% appearing once. Sequenced sample: peripheral blood. These receptors were collected from a woman of 80 years or more with active or convalescent COVID-19.

This chain uses TRBV24-1 with TRBJ2-6; 7 bases line up with TRBD1. With 5 bases clipped from V and 2 bases from J, the junction kept 5 bases outside the gene matches. Germline CDR1 and CDR2: KGHDR and SFDVKD. This CDR3 is built from 16 residues. CDR3 in amino acids: CATSAVRGTGANVLTF. Written as DNA, the CDR3 is TGTGCCACCAGTGCGGTCAGGGGGACTGGGGCCAACGTCCTGACTTTC.

The V and J genes are TRBV5-6 and TRBJ1-2; D not resolved. The V gene lost 4 bases and the J gene lost 5 bases, with 9 bases spanning the gap. The CDR3 is 12 residues long. Germline CDR1 is SGHDT and CDR2 is YYEEEE. The CDR3 here is CASSITVYGYTF. The DNA of the CDR3 is TGTGCCAGCAGCATTACAGTATATGGCTACACCTTC.

This clone has just a few counts. The chain carries TRBV28 and TRBJ2-2; 13 bases match TRBD2. The J segment lost 0 bases and the V segment lost 3 bases, leaving 10 bases of the junction unmatched. The CDR3 runs 20 residues. Germline V CDR1 and CDR2: MDHEN, SYDVKM. The CDR3 spells CASSLFWTSGRKANTGELFF. As DNA, the CDR3 is TGTGCCAGCAGTTTGTTTTGGACTAGCGGGAGAAAGGCGAACACCGGGGAGCTGTTTTTT.

The rearrangement links TRBV18 to TRBJ2-3, with 10 bases matching TRBD2. V lost 3 bases to trimming and J lost 2 bases; unmatched junction nucleotides: 5. Germline values: CDR1 KGHSH, CDR2 LQKENI. The CDR3 extends over 16 amino acids. CDR3 amino acids: CASSPKLAGYTDTQYF. CDR3 nucleotide sequence: TGTGCCAGCTCACCGAAACTAGCGGGGTACACAGATACGCAGTATTTT.

The sample holds one count of this clone. This chain uses TRBV7-3 with TRBJ2-1; 7 bases are a match to TRBD2. CDR1 and CDR2 (germline): SGHTA, FQGTGA. CDR3 length: 16 amino acids. V gave up 5 bases and J gave up 3 bases; unmatched junction bases: 10. CDR3 amino acids: CASSAPLAEVYNEQFF. The DNA for the CDR3 is TGTGCCAGCAGCGCCCCTCTAGCGGAGGTCTACAATGAGCAGTTCTTC.

The chain links TRBV5-5 to TRBJ1-1; TRBD1 is a possible D gene (5 bases). With 1 base removed from V and 1 base from J, the gap between germline ends came to 8 bases. The CDR3 covers 14 residues. The germline CDR1 and CDR2 sequences are SGHKS and YYEKEE (reference sequence). CDR3 in amino acids: CASSLLGGNTEAFF. The CDR3 DNA reads as TGTGCCAGCAGCTTGCTGGGGGGGAACACTGAAGCTTTCTTT.

This clone is labeled as medium-sized. The rearrangement links TRBV4-2 to TRBJ2-2, with D perhaps TRBD2 (7 bases). V lost 0 bases, J lost 6 bases, and 20 bases lay in between. CDR3 length equals 18 residues. CDR1 is LGHNA, CDR2 YNFKEQ, per germline. DNA of the CDR3: TGTGCCAGCAGCCAAGAGTTCTGGGGGGGCCCTGTGGCCGGGGAGCTGTTTTTT. Encoded protein: CASSQEFWGGPVAGELFF.

The chain carries TRBV19 and TRBJ2-1, with a tentative D call TRBD1 (5 bases). The V gene lost 3 bases and the J gene lost 9 bases, with 15 bases spanning the gap. Germline V gene data show CDR1 as LNHDA and CDR2 as SQIVND (reference sequence). There are 14 residues in the CDR3. Written as DNA, the CDR3 is TGTGCCAGTAGTATCATACTTCAGGGATTTGAGCAGTTCTTC. Its translation is CASSIILQGFEQFF.

V usage is TRBV11-2 and J usage is TRBJ1-3; unclear D gene. Trimming pared 0 bases from V and 1 base from J, leaving 13 bases between. In germline, CDR1 is SGHAT, CDR2 FQNNGV. The CDR3 totals 17 residues. Here the CDR3 reads CASSLDLGRKSGNTIYF. Here the CDR3 DNA reads TGTGCCAGCAGCTTAGATCTGGGGAGGAAGTCTGGAAACACCATATATTTT.

The chain combines TRBV27 with TRBJ2-2; D gene unclear. With 9 bases removed from V and 3 bases from J, the gap between germline ends came to 23 bases. The CDR3 sequence is 17 residues long. CDR1 is MNHEY, CDR2 SMNVEV, per germline (reference sequence). CDR3 loop: CARTYPPPNYHTGELFF. The DNA of the CDR3 is TGTGCCAGGACCTACCCTCCCCCCAACTATCACACCGGGGAGCTGTTTTTT.

The genes are TRBV2 and TRBJ1-6, with 8 bases lining up with TRBD1. The V gene end was trimmed by 6 bases and the J gene end by 9 bases; junction bases not matched to a gene: 7. The CDR3 contains 14 residues. Germline CDR1 SNHLY, CDR2 FYNNEI. The CDR3 nucleotides are TGTGCCAGCAGGGCGGACAGGGCTGGTTCACCCCTCCACTTT. Encoded protein: CASRADRAGSPLHF.

In this sample, this clone turned up a few times. The chain joins TRBV19 to TRBJ2-1; 11 bases are a match to TRBD2. The V gene end was trimmed by 3 bases and the J gene end by 4 bases; junction bases not matched to a gene: 5. The germline V gene has CDR1 LNHDA and CDR2 SQIVND (reference sequence). There are 16 residues in the CDR3. CDR3 bases: TGTGCCAGTAGTATTATGGGACTAGCGGATTACAATGAGCAGTTCTTC. Protein sequence: CASSIMGLADYNEQFF.

The genes are TRBV7-9 and TRBJ2-3, with a possible D match to TRBD1 (6 bases). Germline CDR1 is SEHNR and CDR2 is FQNEAQ (reference sequence). Trimming cost V 3 bases and J 2 bases, with 9 bases left between them. The CDR3 covers 14 residues. CDR3 sequence (DNA): TGTGCCAGCAGCTTTGGACAGACCACAGATACGCAGTATTTT. This codes for CASSFGQTTDTQYF.

The chain is built from TRBV4-3 and TRBJ1-5; unclear D gene. The CDR3 loop spans 13 amino acids. Per germline, CDR1 LGHNA and CDR2 YSLEER. V dropped 9 bases and J dropped 9 bases, with 18 bases sitting between them. As DNA, the CDR3 is TGCGCCAGGCCGCCGTGGACTCCAAGGCCCCAGCATTTT. This translates into CARPPWTPRPQHF.

J is TRBJ1-3 and V is TRBV6-1, with D unclear. This CDR3 contains 15 residues. V shed 0 bases and J shed 1 base, with 7 bases lying between them. Germline CDR1 and CDR2: MNHNS and SASEGT. This CDR3 reads CASSEARVSGNTIYF. CDR3 DNA sequence: TGTGCCAGCAGTGAAGCGAGGGTTTCTGGAAACACCATATATTTT.

The gene calls are TRBV5-1 and TRBJ2-1; 10 nucleotides align to TRBD2. In germline, CDR1 is SGHRS, CDR2 YFSETQ. With 2 bases clipped from V and 8 bases from J, the junction kept 7 bases outside the gene matches. The CDR3 sequence is 15 residues long. In DNA form, the CDR3 reads TGCGCCAGCAGCTTAACAGCGGGGGGGGTCCATGAGCAGTTCTTC. Protein: CASSLTAGGVHEQFF.

The chain carries TRBV5-4 and TRBJ2-7; D uncertain. V was cut by 4 bases and J by 7 bases, with 21 bases left in between. The CDR3 extends over 15 amino acids. CDR1 and CDR2 (germline): SGHNT, YYREEE (reference sequence). CDR3 DNA: TGTGCCAGCAGCCCGTCAGTAGGCCCCTTCAGGGAGCAGTACTTC. It encodes CASSPSVGPFREQYF.

V is TRBV12-5 and J is TRBJ1-5; 9 bases agree with TRBD1. CDR3 length: 14 residues. Trimming cost V 4 bases and J 5 bases; bases outside gene matches: 3. From germline, CDR1 is LGHNT and CDR2 FRNRAP. In DNA form, the CDR3 reads TGTGCTAGTGGTTCGGGACAGGGTGATCAGCCCCAGCATTTT. Translating it yields CASGSGQGDQPQHF.

V is TRBV4-3 and J is TRBJ2-5, with 10 positions matching TRBD2. This CDR3 is built from 16 residues. The germline gives CDR1 LGHNA, CDR2 YSLEER. The V gene end was trimmed by 0 bases and the J gene end by 6 bases; junction bases not matched to a gene: 7. CDR3 sequence (DNA): TGCGCCAGCAGCCAAGAACTAGCGGGAACCGTAAAGACCCAGTACTTC. Its translation: CASSQELAGTVKTQYF.

The rearrangement uses TRBV19 and TRBJ2-2, with 11 bases that match TRBD1. This CDR3 spans 17 amino acids. Per germline, CDR1 LNHDA and CDR2 SQIVND (reference sequence). The ends lost 1 base at V and 3 bases at J; junction bases unmatched: 4. DNA of the CDR3: TGTGCCAGTAGTATAGGCCAGGGACAGGGGGACACCGGGGAGCTGTTTTTT. Protein: CASSIGQGQGDTGELFF.

The rearrangement uses TRBV2 and TRBJ1-5, with D perhaps TRBD1 (5 bases). Germline CDR1 is SNHLY and CDR2 is FYNNEI. The CDR3 is made up of 15 amino acids. Trimming removed 5 bases at V and 4 bases at J, with 15 bases between. CDR3 loop: CASSRGVRRNQPQHF. CDR3 in DNA: TGTGCCAGCAGTCGGGGGGTGAGGCGGAATCAGCCCCAGCATTTT.

The J gene is TRBJ1-2, the V gene TRBV5-1, with 8 bases fitting TRBD1. Germline V gene data show CDR1 as SGHRS and CDR2 as YFSETQ. V dropped 0 bases and J dropped 4; count of bases not matched to a gene: 11. The CDR3 has 17 residues. CDR3 sequence: CASSLGSWTGNPYGYTF. In nucleotides, the CDR3 is TGCGCCAGCAGCTTGGGGTCCTGGACAGGGAACCCCTATGGCTACACCTTC.

The V and J genes are TRBV2 and TRBJ1-4; possibly TRBD1 for D (5 bases). CDR1 and CDR2 (germline): SNHLY, FYNNEI. The V and J ends lost 8 bases and 4 bases respectively, with 20 bases between them. CDR3 size: 16 residues. CDR3 residues: CASFPRWGGYNEKLFF. The CDR3 DNA reads as TGTGCCAGCTTTCCCCGTTGGGGGGGTTATAATGAAAAACTGTTTTTT.

This sequence joins TRBV7-9 and TRBJ1-5; D possibly corresponds to TRBD1 (6 bases). The germline V gene has CDR1 SEHNR and CDR2 FQNEAQ (reference sequence). With 2 bases removed from V and 4 bases from J, the gap between germline ends came to 15 bases. CDR3 length: 16 residues. In DNA, the CDR3 is TGTGCCAGCAGCTTATGGCTCGGGACACTTAATCAGCCCCAGCATTTT. This translates into CASSLWLGTLNQPQHF. The whole variable domain, filled in from reference TRBV7-9 and TRBJ1-5, reads DTGVSQNPRHKITKRGQNVTFRCDPISEHNRLYWYRQTLGQGPEFLTYFQNEAQLEKSRLLSDRFSAERPKGSFSTLEIQRTEQGDSAMYLCASSLWLGTLNQPQHFGDGTRLSIL.

The chain uses TRBV19 and TRBJ2-5; TRBD1 matches at 8 bases. This CDR3 has 16 residues. The trim removed 5 bases at V and 5 bases at J, leaving 13 bases unmatched. Germline V gene sequence: CDR1 LNHDA, CDR2 SQIVND (reference sequence). The CDR3 spells CASSSQTGEVSETQYF. In nucleotides, the CDR3 is TGTGCCAGTAGTTCTCAGACAGGGGAAGTGTCGGAGACCCAGTACTTC.

This clone was detected only once. The chain joins TRBV9 to TRBJ2-1, with 8 bases fitting TRBD1. The germline CDR1 and CDR2 sequences are SGDLS and YYNGEE. V was pared by 0 bases and J by 5 bases, with 4 bases of the junction left unmatched. CDR3 length equals 15 residues. The CDR3 region is CASSVAGGPHNEQFF. DNA for the CDR3: TGTGCCAGCAGCGTAGCAGGGGGCCCCCACAATGAGCAGTTCTTC.

The V and J genes are TRBV3-1 (or the pseudogene TRBV3-2) and TRBJ2-7; D may be TRBD2 (6 bases). Trimming pared 7 bases from V and 4 bases from J, leaving 17 bases between. The CDR3 is 14 residues long. The germline V gene encodes CDR1 LGHDT and CDR2 YNNKEL (reference sequence). CDR3 bases: TGTGCCAGCACCCTCGGGGGTACTGGGTACGAGCAGTACTTC. Its protein is CASTLGGTGYEQYF.